The clone carrying this T cell receptor (beta chain) was found once. Its antigen is unidentified. TCRdb re-called the reads through MiXCR, storing one row per CDR3 protein. In the table there are around 430,000 distinct CDR3 sequences, about two fifths of which are singletons. This record belongs to a study of T cell repertoires in cytomegalovirus infection. Background on the study: Newly reported HLA-C-restricted and thoroughly characterized HLA-B-restricted CMV epitopes were employed. Carrying CMV and the relevant HLA type showed in public TCR beta signatures.

Deletions cut 3 bases from V and 1 base from J, with 12 bases between. CDR1 is MDHEN, CDR2 SYDVKM, per germline. The CDR3 is made up of 15 amino acids. Study results and caveats: The study identified carriers of CMV plus the relevant HLA from cumulative public TCR beta family frequency. HLA-C-restricted CMV clonotypes gave the most frequent clonotype in two of eight donors.

The rearrangement links TRBV28 to TRBJ1-1, with D tentatively TRBD1 (5 bases). Sequencing used cultured PBMCs, obtained from culture after CMV antigen stimulation. This clonotype was sampled from a human donor in good health (CMV status not recorded). Some clones in this sample may be carry-over from other donors' samples. CDR3 loop: CASSFIRAPNTEAFF. DNA for the CDR3: TGTGCCAGCAGTTTCATCAGGGCCCCGAACACTGAAGCTTTCTTT.